This T cell receptor beta chain stems from a study of shared clonotypes between healthy human individuals (dated by TCRdb to the early 2020s). With regard to the full study: A few men and a couple of women, aged 18 to 49 years, made up the cohort. For each donor, CD4 naive and CD4 memory were each given three plates, CD8 naive was given two plates, and CD8 memory was given one plate. The study deeply sequenced blood TCR repertoires of about 5 healthy adults to estimate repertoire size and the extent of clonotype sharing between individuals. Different laboratories and diverse techniques were used to prepare libraries and sequence TCR repertoires, to increase sequencing depth and limit assay-specific biases. Leukapheresis yielded between about 0.85 and 9.5 billion PBMCs per donor.

Of note for this clone: No cognate antigen has been identified for it. No qualities accompany the bases; no much larger clone lies one base away.

CDR1 and CDR2, per the germline V gene, are SNHLY and FYNNEI. The CDR3 measures 13 amino acids from cysteine to phenylalanine. Solely the CDR3 DNA is kept, with 39 bases framed from the first base. CD8 naive samples were CD45RO-negative cells positively selected for CCR7, giving a CD45RA+CCR7+ population that excluded TemRA cells. Donors were healthy HIV-negative adults with no recently reported acute infections or vaccinations. Only Caucasian adults living in Nashville, Tennessee, USA were represented among the donors. After blood collection by leukapheresis, PBMCs were isolated using Ficoll-Histopaque density gradient centrifugation and then cryopreserved in the vapor phase of liquid nitrogen. Analytical flow cytometry was used to check the purity and quantity of every magnetically sorted T cell population. Each sorted fraction had its genomic DNA isolated and then quantified by UV absorbance on a Nanodrop 2000c.

TCR CDR3 regions were amplified from genomic DNA by multiplex PCR using the deep immunoSEQ assay. For each cell subset, the extracted genomic DNA was distributed evenly across all wells of several immunoSEQ 96-well plates, and each plate served as one replicate. Each replicate PCR for sorted subsets received around 200 ng genomic DNA, equal to roughly 33,000 T cell genomes. The purified libraries were quantified using a Qubit 3.0 fluorometer, sized with a Bioanalyzer 2100, and then quantified again using the KAPA Library Quantification kit. A separate single-read 150-cycle Illumina NextSeq 550 flow cell was used to sequence each immunoSEQ 96-well plate. As for the original processing: Because only junctional sequences without quality scores were contained in the immunoSEQ output, filtering matching that applied to full-length reads could not be performed. To assign V/J genes and CDR3, sequences were annotated using PyIR, a Python wrapper for IgBLAST v1.9, with IMGT germline references. Reads were removed for weak V/J assignments (E-value above 1e-6), missing CDR3, stop codons, out-of-frame junctions, or ambiguous translated residues. A V3J clonotype was defined by an identical inferred V gene, J gene, and CDR3 amino acid sequence. The percentage overlap between two repertoires was calculated by dividing the number of shared unique clonotypes by the size of the smaller repertoire. Repertoire richness was assessed with RTK rarefaction, the Chao1 estimator, and Recon v2.1 estimates of unobserved clonotypes. Generation probabilities for all TCRbeta clonotypes obtained by the gDNA method from four donors were computed using OLGA. In its TCRdb copy, this immuneACCESS table keeps in-frame sequences only and misses some clones. Where compared with another copy, unresolved V genes explain less than half of these, and the others have no known cause. The DNA gave D and trimming, while V, J and clone size come from that table. Present in this sample are about 1.9 million clones, just under 95% of which were seen just once. 1.5% to 2% of the sample is held by the ten biggest clonotypes.

Overall study results and their limits: The small number of donors limited the genetic and exposure-history diversity represented. Sampling was limited to blood, and TCR repertoires in tissue likely differ from TCR repertoires in blood. Incomplete sequencing was indicated by rarefaction of sorted-subset datasets, despite the large sequencing depth. Estimated clonotype richness was generally larger for naive than for memory subsets. Sharing across several donors was observed for approximately 5% of naive CD4, 3% to 3.5% of naive CD8, 2.3% of memory CD4, and roughly 0.4% of memory CD8 clonotypes. Pairwise subsampling led to the expectation that sequencing depth would affect the degree of clonotype sharing among donors. Compared with non-shared clonotypes, the clonotypes found in all four sorted-subset donors had higher generation probabilities.

The chain joins TRBV2 to TRBJ2-5; TRBD1 is a possible D gene, resting on 5 matching bases. Sequencing was done on a sample of naive CD8+ T cells from PBMCs. The cell subset or site label, as the study defines it: CD45RA+CCR7+. The receptor was derived from a man aged 18 to 30 in good health. Some clones in this sample may be carry-over from other donors' samples. CDR3 reads: CAAMADNKETQYF. The DNA reads as follows: TGTGCGGCGATGGCGGACAATAAAGAGACCCAGTACTTC.